The present T cell receptor (beta chain) was sequenced within a study of T cell responses to AZD1222 COVID-19 vaccine. General study findings and limits: After the peak T cell response, and only then, were repertoires sampled. Seropositive status at baseline applied to only a handful of AZD1222 recipients. White British people made up most donors, females outnumbered males, and clonal diversity was possibly underestimated.

On this clone: Its specificity is unknown.

Clones were read by immunoSEQ multiplex PCR, and TCRdb kept only the in-frame ones, dropping some. Of 100,000 to 150,000 clones listed, about nine tenths are singletons. Germline-derived CDR1 and CDR2 are MDHEN and SYDVKM. The CDR3 consists of 14 residues. V was shortened by 4 bases and J by 0 bases, with 10 bases between the two germline ends. The rearrangement links TRBV28 to TRBJ2-7; no firm D call. This receptor was identified in an adult in good health. The specimen was peripheral blood, collected on day 0 of AZD1222 vaccination. The DNA for the CDR3 is TGTGCCAGCAGTTCATTGGGTTCCTCCTACGAGCAGTACTTC. This encodes CASSSLGSSYEQYF.